The T cell receptor (beta chain) described here comes from a study of identical twins. MiXCR, run by TCRdb on the 5' RACE reads, gives a single entry per CDR3 protein. The sample yields about 890,000 distinct CDR3 sequences, more than 9% seen once. Germline values: CDR1 MNHEY, CDR2 SVGEGT. The CDR3 runs 15 residues. V was shortened by 2 bases and J by 0 bases, with 11 bases between the two germline ends. Healthy Caucasian donors formed the entire cohort. About this clonotype: Its target is unknown.

Study conclusions and caveats: A cross-sectional statistical analysis, not follow-up of the same donors, supported the conclusions. Models underpredicted monozygotic twin sharing of out-of-frame TCR alpha. Twins shared beta out-of-frame sequences in excess, but this excess was weaker.

The same sample was also used in a study of yellow fever vaccine responses in identical twins.

Sequences were obtained from PBMCs. V usage is TRBV6-2 or TRBV6-3 and J usage is TRBJ2-7; D unclear. The receptor was derived from a woman aged 18-29 years in good health. CDR3 DNA: TGTGCCAGCAGTTACCTTGGCACGAGCTCCTACGAGCAGTACTTC. Protein product: CASSYLGTSSYEQYF.